This T cell receptor (beta chain) was observed in a study of blood T cell repertoires in COVID-19 (TCRdb year 2020). Regarding the research as a whole: Collaborator samples came from the United States, Italy and Spain and covered acute and convalescent phases of COVID-19. The prospective study material was composed of cDNA or gDNA derived from T cells, B-cell-depleted T cells, or PBMCs. Deeply sampled blood TCRbeta repertoires from subjects exposed to, actively infected with, or recovered from COVID-19 were included in the dataset. A freely available public database, intended as a resource for researchers studying the immune response to SARS-CoV-2, is where the repertoires were released. Samples came from the ongoing ImmuneRACE study (first 160 participants) plus 1,254 subjects from 6 global collaborators. Sample metadata almost always included a de-identified subject ID, COVID-19 status, age in years and sex. Where available, HLA class I and class II types were taken from metadata supplied by the sample provider and were not determined by assay-based typing. What the authors observed across the whole study: The amount of clinical and demographic metadata varied by source and participant and was provided uncurated.

The CDR3 covers 15 residues, taking in both the cysteine and the phenylalanine. Only CDR3 DNA is held: 45 bases, read in frame from base 1. CDR1 and CDR2 (SGHNT, YYREEE) derive from the germline V gene (reference sequence). The junction shows trimming of 4 bases on V and 2 bases on J, plus 15 bases between the germline ends. TCRbeta CDR3 regions were amplified from genomic DNA using the immunoSEQ Assay, a bias-controlled multiplex PCR. Regarding the original processing steps: The number of nucleated cells in each sample was estimated from the amplification of reference gene primers within the assay. To quantify the absolute abundance of each unique TCRbeta CDR3 rearrangement, sequence reads were collapsed and filtered. For each sample, productive Simpson clonality was calculated as the square root of Simpson's diversity index across productive rearrangements. TCRdb retrieved this table from immuneACCESS and kept in-frame rearrangements only. Not all clones are present; in checked studies, unresolved V genes account for under half, and no reason is known for the remainder. The D gene and trimming were derived from the DNA, and the V and J assignments and clone size from that table. The sample table records fewer than 60,000 clones; approximately 75% of these occur just once. About 30% of the sample goes to the ten largest clones.

In the case of this clone: Its antigen target is currently unknown. It has no much larger one-base neighbor in the sample; base qualities were not kept.

At one collaborating source in Seattle, patients were enrolled during active infection and were followed longitudinally through the course of disease. Each collaborating institution followed its own protocols to collect whole blood in K2EDTA tubes. For TCRbeta analysis, collaborator samples were shipped as frozen whole blood, as isolated PBMCs, or as DNA extracted from either sample type. Sequences were obtained from peripheral blood. Recombination joined TRBV5-4 with TRBJ2-5, and the D gene may be TRBD2, 7 bases matching. The origin of this receptor is a man aged 55 to 70 with COVID-19, enrolled during active disease. The sequenced DNA is TGTGCCAGCAGCCAACCGGGGGGCAGGCAAGAGACCCAGTACTTC. Translation gives CASSQPGGRQETQYF.